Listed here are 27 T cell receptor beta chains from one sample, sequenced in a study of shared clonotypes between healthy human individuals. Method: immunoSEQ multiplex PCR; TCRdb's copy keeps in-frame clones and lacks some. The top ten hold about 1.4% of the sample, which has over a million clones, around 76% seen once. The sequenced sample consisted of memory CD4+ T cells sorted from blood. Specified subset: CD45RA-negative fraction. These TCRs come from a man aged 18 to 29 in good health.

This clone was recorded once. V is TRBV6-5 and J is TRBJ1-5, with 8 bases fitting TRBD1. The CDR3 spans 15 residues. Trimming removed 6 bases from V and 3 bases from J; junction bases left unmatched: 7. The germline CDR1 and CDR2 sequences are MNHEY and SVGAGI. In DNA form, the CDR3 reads TGTGCCAGCAGCCGGACAGGGATACACAATCAGCCCCAGCATTTT. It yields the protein CASSRTGIHNQPQHF.

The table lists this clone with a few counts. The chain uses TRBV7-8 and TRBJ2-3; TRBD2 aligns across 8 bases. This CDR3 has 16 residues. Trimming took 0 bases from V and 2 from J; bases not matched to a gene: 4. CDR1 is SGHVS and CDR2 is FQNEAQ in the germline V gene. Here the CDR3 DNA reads TGTGCCAGCAGCTTAGCGGCTAGCGGGTCCACAGATACGCAGTATTTT. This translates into CASSLAASGSTDTQYF.

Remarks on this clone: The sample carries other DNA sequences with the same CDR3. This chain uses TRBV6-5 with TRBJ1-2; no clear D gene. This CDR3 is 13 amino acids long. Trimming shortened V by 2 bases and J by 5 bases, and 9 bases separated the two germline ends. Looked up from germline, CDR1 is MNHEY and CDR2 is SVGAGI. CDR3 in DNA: TGTGCCAGCAGTTACGAGGGTGGTTATGGCTACACCTTC. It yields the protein CASSYEGGYGYTF.

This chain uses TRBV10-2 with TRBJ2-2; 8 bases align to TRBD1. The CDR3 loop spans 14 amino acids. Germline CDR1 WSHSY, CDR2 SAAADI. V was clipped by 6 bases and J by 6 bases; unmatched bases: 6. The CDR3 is CASRRTTGAGELFF. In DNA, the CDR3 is TGCGCCAGCAGAAGGACGACAGGGGCCGGGGAGCTGTTTTTT.

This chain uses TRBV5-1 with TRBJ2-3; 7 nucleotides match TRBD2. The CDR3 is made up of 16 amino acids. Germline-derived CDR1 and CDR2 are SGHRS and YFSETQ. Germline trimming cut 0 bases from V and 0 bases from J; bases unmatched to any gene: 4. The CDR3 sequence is CASSLGLADSTDTQYF. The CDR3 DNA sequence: TGCGCCAGCAGCTTGGGGCTAGCGGATAGCACAGATACGCAGTATTTT.

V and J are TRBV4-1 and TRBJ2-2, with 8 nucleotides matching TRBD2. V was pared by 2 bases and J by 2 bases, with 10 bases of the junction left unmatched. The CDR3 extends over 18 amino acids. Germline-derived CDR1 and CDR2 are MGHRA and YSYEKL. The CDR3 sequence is CASSQKSPGGPNTGELFF. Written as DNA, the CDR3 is TGCGCCAGCAGCCAAAAGAGCCCGGGGGGGCCTAACACCGGGGAGCTGTTTTTT.

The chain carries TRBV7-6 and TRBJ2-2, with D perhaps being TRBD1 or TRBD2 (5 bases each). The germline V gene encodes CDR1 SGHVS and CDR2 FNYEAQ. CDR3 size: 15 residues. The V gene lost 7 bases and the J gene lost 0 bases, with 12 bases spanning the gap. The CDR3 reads CASTNGAANTGELFF. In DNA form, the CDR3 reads TGTGCCAGCACCAACGGGGCCGCGAACACCGGGGAGCTGTTTTTT. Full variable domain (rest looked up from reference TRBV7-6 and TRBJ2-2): GAGVSQSPRYKVTKRGQDVALRCDPISGHVSLYWYRQALGQGPEFLTYFNYEAQQDKSGLPNDRFSAERPEGSISTLTIQRTEQRDSAMYRCASTNGAANTGELFFGEGSRLTVL.

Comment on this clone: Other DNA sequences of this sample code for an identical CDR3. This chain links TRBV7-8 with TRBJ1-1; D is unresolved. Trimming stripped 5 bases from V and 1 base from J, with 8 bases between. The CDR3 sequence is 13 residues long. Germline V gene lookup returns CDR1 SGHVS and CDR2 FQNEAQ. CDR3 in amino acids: CASSLTENTEAFF. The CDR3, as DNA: TGTGCCAGCAGCCTCACTGAGAACACTGAAGCTTTCTTT.

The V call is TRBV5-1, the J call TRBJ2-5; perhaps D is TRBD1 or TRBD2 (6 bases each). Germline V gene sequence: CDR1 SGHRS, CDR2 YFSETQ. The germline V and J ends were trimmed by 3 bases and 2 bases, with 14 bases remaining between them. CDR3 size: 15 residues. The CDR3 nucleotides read TGCGCCAGCAGCTCGGGGGCCGGCCTGCAAGAGACCCAGTACTTC. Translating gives CASSSGAGLQETQYF. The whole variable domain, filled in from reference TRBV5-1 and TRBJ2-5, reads KAGVTQTPRYLIKTRGQQVTLSCSPISGHRSVSWYQQTPGQGLQFLFEYFSETQRNKGNFPGRFSGRQFSNSRSEMNVSTLELGDSALYLCASSSGAGLQETQYFGPGTRLLVL.

The CDR3 region is CASSAPSEQYF. The DNA of the CDR3 is TGTGCCAGCAGTGCCCCCTCCGAGCAGTACTTC. The chain recombines TRBV6-1 with TRBJ2-7; D is undetermined. CDR1 and CDR2 (germline): MNHNS, SASEGT. The V and J ends lost 4 bases and 6 bases respectively, with 7 bases between them. The CDR3 length is 11 residues.

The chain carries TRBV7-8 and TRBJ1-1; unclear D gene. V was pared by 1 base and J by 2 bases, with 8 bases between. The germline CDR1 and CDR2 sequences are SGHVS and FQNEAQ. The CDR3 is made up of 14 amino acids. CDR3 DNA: TGTGCCAGCAGCTTAGGACCTATTAACACTGAAGCTTTCTTT. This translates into CASSLGPINTEAFF.

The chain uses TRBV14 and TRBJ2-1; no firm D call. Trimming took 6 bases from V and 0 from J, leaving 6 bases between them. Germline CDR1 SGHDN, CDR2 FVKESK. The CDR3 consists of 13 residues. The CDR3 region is CASSPSSYNEQFF. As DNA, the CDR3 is TGTGCCAGCAGTCCGAGCTCCTACAATGAGCAGTTCTTC.

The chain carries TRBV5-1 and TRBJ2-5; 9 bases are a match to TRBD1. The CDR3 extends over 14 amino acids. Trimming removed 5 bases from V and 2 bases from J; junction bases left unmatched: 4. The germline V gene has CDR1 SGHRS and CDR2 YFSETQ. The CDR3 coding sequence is TGCGCCAGCAGTACAGGGGGCCGGCAAGAGACCCAGTACTTC. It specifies CASSTGGRQETQYF.

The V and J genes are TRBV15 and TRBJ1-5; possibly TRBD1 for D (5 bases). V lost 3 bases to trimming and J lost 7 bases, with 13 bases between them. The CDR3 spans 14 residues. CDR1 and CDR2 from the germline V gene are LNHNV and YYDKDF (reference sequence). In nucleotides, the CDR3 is TGTGCCACCAGCAGGGGCGGGGCGGGGCAGCCCCAGCATTTT. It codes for CATSRGGAGQPQHF.

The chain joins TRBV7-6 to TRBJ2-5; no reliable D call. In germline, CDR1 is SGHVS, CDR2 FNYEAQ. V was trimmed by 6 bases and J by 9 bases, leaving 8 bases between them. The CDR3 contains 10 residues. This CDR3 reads CASSRRAQYF. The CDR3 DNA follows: TGTGCCAGCAGTCGTCGAGCCCAGTACTTC.

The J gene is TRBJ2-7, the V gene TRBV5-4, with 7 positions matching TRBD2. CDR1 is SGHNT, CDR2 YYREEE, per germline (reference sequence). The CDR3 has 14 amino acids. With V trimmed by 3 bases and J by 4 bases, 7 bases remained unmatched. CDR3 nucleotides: TGTGCCAGCAGCTCCGAGCGGGAACGGTACGAGCAGTACTTC. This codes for CASSSERERYEQYF.

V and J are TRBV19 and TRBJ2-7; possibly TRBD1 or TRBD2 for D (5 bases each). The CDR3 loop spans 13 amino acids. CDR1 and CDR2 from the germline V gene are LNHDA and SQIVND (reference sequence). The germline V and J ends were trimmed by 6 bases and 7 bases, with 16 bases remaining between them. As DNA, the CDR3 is TGTGCCAGTAGCGGGGACGCTTCGCGAGAGCAGTACTTC. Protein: CASSGDASREQYF.

The CDR3 nucleotides read TGCGCCAGCGGTACAGAGAAGAATAACTATGGCTACACCTTC. Residues: CASGTEKNNYGYTF. The chain couples TRBV5-1 to TRBJ1-2; no clear D gene. This CDR3 is 14 amino acids long. Germline CDR1 is SGHRS and CDR2 is YFSETQ. The V gene lost 7 bases and the J gene lost 1 base, with 14 bases spanning the gap.

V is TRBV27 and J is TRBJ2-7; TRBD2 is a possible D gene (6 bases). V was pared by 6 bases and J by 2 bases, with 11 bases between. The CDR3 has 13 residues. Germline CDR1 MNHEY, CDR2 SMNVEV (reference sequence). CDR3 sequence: CASRGGGPYEQYF. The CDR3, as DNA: TGTGCCAGCAGGGGGGGTGGCCCCTACGAGCAGTACTTC.

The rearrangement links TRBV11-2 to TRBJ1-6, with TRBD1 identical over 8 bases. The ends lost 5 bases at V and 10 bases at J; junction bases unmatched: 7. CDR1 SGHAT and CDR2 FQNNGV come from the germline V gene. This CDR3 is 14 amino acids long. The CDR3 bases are TGTGCCAGCAGCCAGGACAGGGATTGGTCACCCCTCCACTTT. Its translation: CASSQDRDWSPLHF.

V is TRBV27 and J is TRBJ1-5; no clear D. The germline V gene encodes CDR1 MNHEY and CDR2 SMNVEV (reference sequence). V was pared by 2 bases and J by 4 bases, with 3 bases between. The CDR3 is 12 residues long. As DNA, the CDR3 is TGTGCCAGCAGTTTAAGAAATCAGCCCCAGCATTTT. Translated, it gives CASSLRNQPQHF.

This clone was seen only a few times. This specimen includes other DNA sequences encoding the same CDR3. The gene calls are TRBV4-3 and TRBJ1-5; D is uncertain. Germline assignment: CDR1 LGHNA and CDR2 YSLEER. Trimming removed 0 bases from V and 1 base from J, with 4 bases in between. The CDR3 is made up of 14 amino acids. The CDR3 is CASSQDSSNQPQHF. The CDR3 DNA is TGCGCCAGCAGCCAAGATTCAAGCAATCAGCCCCAGCATTTT.

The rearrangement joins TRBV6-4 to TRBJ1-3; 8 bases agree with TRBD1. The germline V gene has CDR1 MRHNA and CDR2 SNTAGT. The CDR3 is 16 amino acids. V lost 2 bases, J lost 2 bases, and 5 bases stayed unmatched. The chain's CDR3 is CASSDRTGTPGNTIYF. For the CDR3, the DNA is TGTGCCAGCAGTGACAGGACAGGGACCCCTGGAAACACCATATATTTT.

As DNA, the CDR3 is TGTGCCAGCCAAAGGGGGGGTTCGAACACTGAAGCTTTCTTT. Encoded protein: CASQRGGSNTEAFF. This chain links TRBV28 with TRBJ1-1; tentatively, D is TRBD1 (6 bases). This CDR3 spans 14 amino acids. Deletions cut 8 bases from V and 1 base from J, with 14 bases between. Germline assignment: CDR1 MDHEN and CDR2 SYDVKM.

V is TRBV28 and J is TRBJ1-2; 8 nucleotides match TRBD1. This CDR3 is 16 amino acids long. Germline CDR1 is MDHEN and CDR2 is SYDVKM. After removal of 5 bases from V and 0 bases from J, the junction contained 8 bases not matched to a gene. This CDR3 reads CASSPGGAPSNYGYTF. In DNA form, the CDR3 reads TGTGCCAGCAGTCCAGGGGGCGCCCCCTCTAACTATGGCTACACCTTC.

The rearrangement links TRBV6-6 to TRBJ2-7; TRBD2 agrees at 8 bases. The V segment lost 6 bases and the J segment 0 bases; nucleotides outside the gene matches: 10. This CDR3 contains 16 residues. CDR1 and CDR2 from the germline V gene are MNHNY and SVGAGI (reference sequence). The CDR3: CASRKGVTSGSYEQYF. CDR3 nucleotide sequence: TGTGCCAGCAGAAAAGGAGTAACTAGCGGCTCCTACGAGCAGTACTTC.

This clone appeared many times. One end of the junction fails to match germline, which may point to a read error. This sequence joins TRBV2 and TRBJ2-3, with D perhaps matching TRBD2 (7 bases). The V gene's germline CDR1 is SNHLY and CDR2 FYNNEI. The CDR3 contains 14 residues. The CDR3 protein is CASRPRGGTDTQYF. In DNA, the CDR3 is TGTGCCAGCAGACCCCGCGGGGGCACCGATACGCAGTATTTT.